The rows below give T cell receptor beta chains drawn from one sample of a study of blood T cell repertoires in COVID-19. Clones were sequenced by immunoSEQ multiplex PCR, and TCRdb holds only the in-frame ones, with some missing. Of 300,000 to 400,000 clones in the sample, approximately 90% were seen once. The sequenced material came from peripheral blood. The origin of the receptors is a woman aged 18-29 years who had recovered from COVID-19. CDR3s include the opening cysteine and the closing phenylalanine or tryptophan. Fields, in order: D gene, clone size, J gene, V gene, CDR3 protein, CDR3 DNA. A D gene is named only where the DNA matches it firmly. Size values are once, few and many counts, or a class for expanded clones, and some rows have none.

TRBD2 | . | TRBJ2-1 | TRBV7-2 | CASSALPGLAGGGREQFF | TGTGCCAGCAGCGCATTACCGGGACTAGCGGGAGGGGGAAGGGAGCAGTTCTTC
TRBD1 | . | TRBJ2-5 | TRBV5-4 | CASSPTGTGARETQYF | TGTGCCAGCAGCCCCACCGGGACAGGGGCGCGGGAGACCCAGTACTTC
TRBD1 | . | TRBJ1-2 | TRBV6-4 | CASSNERQGMNYGYTF | TGTGCCAGCAGTAACGAACGACAGGGAATGAACTATGGCTACACCTTC
TRBD2 | . | TRBJ2-1 | TRBV7-2 | CASSKGGLAGWKDNEQFF | TGTGCCAGCAGCAAAGGTGGGCTAGCGGGATGGAAAGACAATGAGCAGTTCTTC
. | . | TRBJ1-1 | TRBV12-3/TRBV12-4 | CASSGTLNTEAFF | TGTGCCAGCAGCGGGACACTGAACACTGAAGCTTTCTTT
. | . | TRBJ2-2 | TRBV5-5 | CASSLGSTNLPGELFF | TGTGCCAGCAGCTTGGGGAGCACAAACCTTCCCGGGGAGCTGTTTTTT
. | once | TRBJ1-1 | TRBV29-1 | CSVRRGGVDTEAFF | TGCAGCGTTCGAAGGGGAGGTGTAGACACTGAAGCTTTCTTT
. | . | TRBJ1-5 | TRBV29-1 | CSAETIPNQPQHF | TGCAGCGCGGAGACTATTCCCAATCAGCCCCAGCATTTT
TRBD2 | . | TRBJ2-1 | TRBV9 | CASSSTSARIEQFF | TGTGCCAGCAGCTCGACTAGCGCGCGGATTGAGCAGTTCTTC
. | . | TRBJ1-2 | TRBV19 | CASSIDLGSGLYGYTF | TGTGCCAGTAGTATAGATCTGGGGTCGGGACTCTATGGCTACACCTTC
TRBD2 | . | TRBJ2-1 | TRBV14 | CASSQDRGSPYNEQFF | TGTGCCAGCAGCCAAGATCGCGGGAGCCCCTACAATGAGCAGTTCTTC
TRBD1 | . | TRBJ1-1 | TRBV6-6 | CASSYRAGGKNTEAFF | TGTGCCAGCAGTTACAGGGCAGGGGGTAAGAACACTGAAGCTTTCTTT
. | . | TRBJ1-6 | TRBV19 | CASTADSLLYNSPLHF | TGTGCCAGTACCGCGGACAGCCTACTCTATAATTCACCCCTCCACTTT
TRBD2 | . | TRBJ2-1 | TRBV5-4 | CASEDGGASADEQFF | TGTGCCAGCGAAGACGGGGGGGCCAGTGCGGATGAGCAGTTCTTC
TRBD1 | few | TRBJ2-5 | TRBV5-1 | CASSPGTGVETQYF | TGCGCCAGCAGCCCTGGGACAGGGGTGGAGACCCAGTACTTC
. | . | TRBJ1-1 | TRBV10-3 | CAISDSSPGIMNTEAFF | TGTGCCATCAGTGATTCATCGCCAGGGATTATGAACACTGAAGCTTTCTTT
. | . | TRBJ1-1 | TRBV4-3 | CASSQEGGSTEAFF | TGCGCCAGCAGCCAAGAGGGGGGGAGTACTGAAGCTTTCTTT
TRBD2 | . | TRBJ2-1 | TRBV14 | CASSPLGLAGRYNEQFF | TGTGCCAGCAGCCCCCTTGGACTAGCGGGTAGATACAATGAGCAGTTCTTC
TRBD1 | . | TRBJ1-1 | TRBV27 | CASRQGRNTEAFF | TGTGCCAGCAGACAGGGGAGGAACACTGAAGCTTTCTTT
TRBD2 | . | TRBJ2-5 | TRBV2 | CASKLAGVETQYF | TGTGCCAGCAAACTAGCGGGAGTGGAGACCCAGTACTTC
TRBD1 | once | TRBJ1-4 | TRBV6-5 | CASSYGDREDEKLFF | TGTGCCAGCAGTTACGGGGACAGGGAGGATGAAAAACTGTTTTTT
. | once | TRBJ1-1 | TRBV13 | CASSRRRTEAFF | TGTGCCAGCAGCCGGAGGCGGACTGAAGCTTTCTTT
. | . | TRBJ1-3 | TRBV5-4 | CASTFQGNGNTIYF | TGTGCCAGCACGTTTCAGGGTAATGGAAACACCATATATTTT
TRBD1 | . | TRBJ2-5 | TRBV11-3 | CASSGPTDRVKETQYF | TGTGCCAGCAGCGGACCCACCGACAGGGTGAAAGAGACCCAGTACTTC
. | . | TRBJ1-2 | TRBV4-3 | CASSQDSGGTYGYTF | TGCGCCAGCAGCCAAGATAGCGGGGGCACCTATGGCTACACCTTC
. | once | TRBJ2-3 | TRBV5-4 | CASRRKPSTDTQYF | TGTGCCAGCCGGAGAAAACCTAGCACAGATACGCAGTATTTT